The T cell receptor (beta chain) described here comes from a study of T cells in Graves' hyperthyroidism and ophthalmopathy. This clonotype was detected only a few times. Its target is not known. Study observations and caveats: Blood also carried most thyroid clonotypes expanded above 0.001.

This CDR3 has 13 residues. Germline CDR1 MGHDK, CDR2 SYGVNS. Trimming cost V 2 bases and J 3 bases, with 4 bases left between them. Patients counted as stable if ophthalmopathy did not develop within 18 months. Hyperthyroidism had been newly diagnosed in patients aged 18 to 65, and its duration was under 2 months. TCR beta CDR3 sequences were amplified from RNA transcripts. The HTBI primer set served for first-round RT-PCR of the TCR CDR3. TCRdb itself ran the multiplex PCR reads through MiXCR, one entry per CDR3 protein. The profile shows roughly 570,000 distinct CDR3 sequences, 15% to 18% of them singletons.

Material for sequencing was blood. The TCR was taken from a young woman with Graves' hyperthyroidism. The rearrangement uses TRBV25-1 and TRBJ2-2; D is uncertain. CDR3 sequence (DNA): TGTGCCAGCAGTGAACAAGACACCGGGGAGCTGTTTTTT. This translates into CASSEQDTGELFF.